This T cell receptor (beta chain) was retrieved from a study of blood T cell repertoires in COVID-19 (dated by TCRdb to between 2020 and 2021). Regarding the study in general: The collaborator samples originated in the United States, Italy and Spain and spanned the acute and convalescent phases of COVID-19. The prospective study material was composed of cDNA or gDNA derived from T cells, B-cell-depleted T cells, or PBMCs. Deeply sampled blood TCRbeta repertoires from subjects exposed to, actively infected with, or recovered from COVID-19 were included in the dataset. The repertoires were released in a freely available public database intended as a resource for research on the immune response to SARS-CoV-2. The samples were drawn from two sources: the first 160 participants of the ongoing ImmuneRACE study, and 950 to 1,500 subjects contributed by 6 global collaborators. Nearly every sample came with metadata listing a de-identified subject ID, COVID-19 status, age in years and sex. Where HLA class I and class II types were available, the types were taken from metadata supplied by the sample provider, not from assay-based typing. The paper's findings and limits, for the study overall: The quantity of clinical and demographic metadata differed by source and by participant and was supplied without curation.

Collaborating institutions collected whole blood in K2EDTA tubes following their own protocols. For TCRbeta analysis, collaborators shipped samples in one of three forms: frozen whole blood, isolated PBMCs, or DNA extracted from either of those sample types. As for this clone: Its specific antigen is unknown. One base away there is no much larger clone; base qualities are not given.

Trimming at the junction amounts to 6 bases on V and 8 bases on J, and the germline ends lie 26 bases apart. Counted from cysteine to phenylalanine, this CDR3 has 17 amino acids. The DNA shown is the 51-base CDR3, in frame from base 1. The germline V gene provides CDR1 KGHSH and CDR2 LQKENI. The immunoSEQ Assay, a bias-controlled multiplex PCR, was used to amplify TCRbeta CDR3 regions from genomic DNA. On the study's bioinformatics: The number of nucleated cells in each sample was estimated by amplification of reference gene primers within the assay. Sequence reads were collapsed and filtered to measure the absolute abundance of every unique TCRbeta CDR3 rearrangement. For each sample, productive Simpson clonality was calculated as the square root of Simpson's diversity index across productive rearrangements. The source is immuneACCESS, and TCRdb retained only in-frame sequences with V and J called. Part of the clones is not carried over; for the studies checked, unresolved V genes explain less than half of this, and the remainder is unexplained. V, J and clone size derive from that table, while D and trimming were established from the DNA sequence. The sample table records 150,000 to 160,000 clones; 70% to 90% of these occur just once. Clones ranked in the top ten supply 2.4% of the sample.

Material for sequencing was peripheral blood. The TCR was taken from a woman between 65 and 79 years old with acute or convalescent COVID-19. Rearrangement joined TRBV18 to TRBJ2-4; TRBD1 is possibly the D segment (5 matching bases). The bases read TGTGCCAGCTCGAATATCCCACCGGCTCAGGGTCTGGACATTCAGTACTTC. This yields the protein CASSNIPPAQGLDIQYF.